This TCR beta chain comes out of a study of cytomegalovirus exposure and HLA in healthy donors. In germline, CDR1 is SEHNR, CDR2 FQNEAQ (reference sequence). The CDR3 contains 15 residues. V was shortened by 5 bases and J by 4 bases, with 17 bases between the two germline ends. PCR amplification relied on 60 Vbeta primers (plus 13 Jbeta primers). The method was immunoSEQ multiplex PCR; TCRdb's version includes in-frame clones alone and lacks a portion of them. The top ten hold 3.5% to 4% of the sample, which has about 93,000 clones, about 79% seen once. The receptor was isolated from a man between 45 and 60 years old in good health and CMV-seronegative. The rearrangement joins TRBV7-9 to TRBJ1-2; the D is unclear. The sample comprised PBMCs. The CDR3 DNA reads TGTGCCAGCAGCGAGGGCCCGGTGATCTCCTATGGCTACACCTTC. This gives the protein CASSEGPVISYGYTF. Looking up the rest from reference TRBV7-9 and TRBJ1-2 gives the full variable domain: DTGVSQNPRHKITKRGQNVTFRCDPISEHNRLYWYRQTLGQGPEFLTYFQNEAQLEKSRLLSDRFSAERPKGSFSTLEIQRTEQGDSAMYLCASSEGPVISYGYTFGSGTRLTVV.